This T cell receptor (beta chain) comes out of a study of shared clonotypes between healthy human individuals. On the study more broadly: CD4 naive and CD4 memory each took three plates per donor, while CD8 naive took two and CD8 memory one.

CD45RO-negative, CCR7-positively selected cells formed the naive CD8 fraction, excluding terminally differentiated effector memory CD45RA+ cells. Nashville, Tennessee was home to all donors, each a Caucasian adult. Clones were sequenced by immunoSEQ multiplex PCR, and TCRdb holds only the in-frame ones, with some missing. The table has around 1,900,000 clones, over 85% seen once; the top ten hold less than 2%. General study findings and limits: The genetic and exposure-history diversity represented was limited by few donors. Sequencing depth was a factor that was expected to affect clonotype sharing among donors.

Germline-derived CDR1 and CDR2 are MGHRA and YSYEKL. The junction had 25 bases not matched to a gene; V was cut back by 2 bases and J by 6 bases. CDR3 size: 20 residues. On this clone: The antigen is not known.

This sequence originates from a young man in good health. Some clones in this sample may be carry-over from other donors' samples. V is TRBV4-1 and J is TRBJ2-7; 7 bases line up with TRBD2. Sequencing was performed on naive CD8+ T cells from PBMCs. This CDR3 reads CASSQRGLLAGLRGSPEQYF. The CDR3 region has the DNA TGCGCCAGCAGCCAAAGGGGACTCTTAGCGGGTCTAAGGGGATCTCCCGAGCAGTACTTC.